The 7 T cell receptor beta chains listed next were all sequenced from one sample in a study of OX40 agonist ivuxolimab in advanced cancers. Only in-frame clones appear in the TCRdb table, and some are missing; sequencing was by immunoSEQ multiplex PCR. The table includes over 75,000 clones, around 85% detected once. Sequenced material: CD4+ or CD8+ T cells sorted from blood, taken in a trial of the OX40 agonist ivuxolimab. All receptors come from an adult with an advanced solid tumor such as melanoma, head and neck, liver or kidney cancer.

V and J are TRBV6-5 and TRBJ2-2; TRBD1 matches at 11 bases. V shed 6 bases and J 4 bases; nucleotides not matched to a gene: 4. Germline CDR1 MNHEY, CDR2 SVGAGI. The CDR3 is 15 amino acids. As DNA, the CDR3 is TGTGCCAGCAGGGGACAGGGGGTATTCACCGGGGAGCTGTTTTTT. Its translation: CASRGQGVFTGELFF.

The chain employs TRBV27 and TRBJ1-3; a possible D gene is TRBD1 (6 bases). The V end lost 6 bases, the J end lost 3 bases, and 18 bases lay between the germline ends. The CDR3 sequence is 16 residues long. Germline V gives CDR1 MNHEY, CDR2 SMNVEV (reference sequence). CDR3 residues: CASRERAGGDGNTIYF. CDR3 nucleotide sequence: TGTGCCAGCAGAGAACGGGCGGGGGGCGATGGAAACACCATATATTTT.

This rearrangement joins TRBV7-9 to TRBJ1-2, with TRBD1 identical over 7 bases. This CDR3 is built from 16 residues. Germline CDR1 SEHNR, CDR2 FQNEAQ (reference sequence). V trimming: 7 bases; J trimming: 4 bases; junction bases outside the gene matches: 15. The CDR3 DNA follows: TGTGCCAGCACTCCATTCCTTCGACAGGGCGGCTATGGCTACACCTTC. Its protein is CASTPFLRQGGYGYTF.

The rearrangement uses TRBV7-3 and TRBJ1-1; maybe TRBD1 (6 bases). The V and J ends lost 2 bases and 4 bases respectively, with 8 bases between them. The germline gives CDR1 SGHTA, CDR2 FQGTGA. The CDR3 is 13 residues long. The CDR3 DNA reads TGTGCCAGCAGCTTACAGGGGAGCACTGAAGCTTTCTTT. Translation gives CASSLQGSTEAFF.

This chain uses TRBV11-2 with TRBJ1-1; tentative D call: TRBD1 (5 bases). CDR3 size: 12 residues. Germline CDR1 and CDR2: SGHAT and FQNNGV. Trimming cost V 0 bases and J 11 bases, with 10 bases left between them. CDR3 residues: CASSLDRKGAFF. Written as DNA, the CDR3 is TGTGCCAGCAGCTTAGATCGGAAGGGGGCTTTCTTT.

CDR3 DNA: TGTGCCAGCAGCCTGACAGGGGGCTCTGGAAACACCATATATTTT. Protein product: CASSLTGGSGNTIYF. The J gene is TRBJ1-3, the V gene TRBV2, with 9 bases matching TRBD1. The trim removed 6 bases at V and 0 bases at J, leaving 3 bases unmatched. The V gene's germline CDR1 is SNHLY and CDR2 FYNNEI. The CDR3 loop spans 15 amino acids. Full variable domain (rest looked up from reference TRBV2 and TRBJ1-3): EPEVTQTPSHQVTQMGQEVILRCVPISNHLYFYWYRQILGQKVEFLVSFYNNEISEKSEIFDDQFSVERPDGSNFTLKIRSTKLEDSAMYFCASSLTGGSGNTIYFGEGSWLTVV.

The chain joins TRBV7-3 to TRBJ1-1; D unresolved. The germline gives CDR1 SGHTA, CDR2 FQGTGA. Trimming cost V 5 bases and J 1 base, with 11 bases left between them. This CDR3 is 14 amino acids long. The CDR3 DNA reads as TGTGCCAGCAGCCCGATCCCAAAGAACACTGAAGCTTTCTTT. Protein: CASSPIPKNTEAFF. Complete variable domain (other parts from reference TRBV7-3 and TRBJ1-1): GAGVSQTPSNKVTEKGKYVELRCDPISGHTALYWYRQSLGQGPEFLIYFQGTGAADDSGLPNDRFFAVRPEGSVSTLKIQRTERGDSAVYLCASSPIPKNTEAFFGQGTRLTVV.